These T cell receptor beta chains were read from a single sample in a study of shared clonotypes between healthy human individuals. The protocol was immunoSEQ multiplex PCR, while the TCRdb copy is restricted to in-frame clones and leaves out a portion. The repertoire holds about 2 million clones, with about 95% as singletons. Specimen: naive CD8+ T cells sorted from blood. These receptors all come from a man aged 18 to 29 in good health. CDR3s leave out the opening cysteine and the closing phenylalanine or tryptophan. The D gene is left open where the match is weak.

TRBD2,TRBV7-9,TRBJ2-7,ASSLVGGGAREQY
TRBD2,TRBV2,TRBJ2-7,ASSEGLAGEYEQY
-,TRBV10-1,TRBJ2-5,ASSNDRIQETQY
-,TRBV19,TRBJ1-2,ASTGQRESYT
-,TRBV29-1,TRBJ2-2,SVERISQAPRTGELF
TRBD1,TRBV15,TRBJ2-3,ATSPTVSRGKGTDTQY
-,TRBV11-3,TRBJ2-1,ASSLAWYNEQF
-,TRBV6-6,TRBJ2-7,ASAVRSYEQY
-,TRBV7-8,TRBJ1-5,ASSLVDQGGNQPQH
-,TRBV6-6,TRBJ1-1,ASTGHPINTEAF
-,TRBV9,TRBJ2-1,ASSVVGGYNEQF
-,TRBV6-5,TRBJ1-6,ASSTDPNSPLH
TRBD1,TRBV11-2,TRBJ2-7,ASSLGPGQSYEQY
-,TRBV12-1,TRBJ2-7,ASSLALPYEQY
TRBD1,TRBV6-6,TRBJ1-2,ASRHRGSDGYT
-,TRBV27,TRBJ1-1,ASSPVGGLSTEAF
-,TRBV5-1,TRBJ2-5,ASSLEPGAPRETQY
-,TRBV10-3,TRBJ2-7,AIGFLTLQGYEQY